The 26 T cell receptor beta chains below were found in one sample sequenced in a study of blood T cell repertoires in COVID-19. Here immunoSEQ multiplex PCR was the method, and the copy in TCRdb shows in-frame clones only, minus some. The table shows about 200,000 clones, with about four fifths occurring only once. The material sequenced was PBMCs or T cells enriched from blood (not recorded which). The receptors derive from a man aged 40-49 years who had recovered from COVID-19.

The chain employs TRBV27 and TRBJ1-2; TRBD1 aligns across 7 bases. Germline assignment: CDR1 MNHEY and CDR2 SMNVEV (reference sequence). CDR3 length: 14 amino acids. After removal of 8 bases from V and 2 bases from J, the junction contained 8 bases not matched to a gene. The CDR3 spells CASGNYRGNYGYTF. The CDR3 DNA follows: TGTGCCAGCGGTAATTACAGGGGAAACTATGGCTACACCTTC.

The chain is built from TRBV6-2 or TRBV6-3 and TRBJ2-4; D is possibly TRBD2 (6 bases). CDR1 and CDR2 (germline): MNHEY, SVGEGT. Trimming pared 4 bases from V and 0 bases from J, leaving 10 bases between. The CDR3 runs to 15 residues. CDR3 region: CASSSGLPAKNIQYF. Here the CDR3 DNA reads TGTGCCAGCAGTTCGGGACTGCCAGCCAAAAACATTCAGTACTTC.

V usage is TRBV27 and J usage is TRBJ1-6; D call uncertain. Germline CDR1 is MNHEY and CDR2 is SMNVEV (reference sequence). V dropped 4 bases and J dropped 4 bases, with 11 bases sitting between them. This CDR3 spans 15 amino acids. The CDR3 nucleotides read TGTGCCAGCAGTTATATTCCCCTTTATAATTCACCCCTCCACTTT. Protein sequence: CASSYIPLYNSPLHF.

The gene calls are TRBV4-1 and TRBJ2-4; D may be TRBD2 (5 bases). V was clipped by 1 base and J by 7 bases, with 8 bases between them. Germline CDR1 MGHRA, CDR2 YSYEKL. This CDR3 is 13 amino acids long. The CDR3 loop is CASSQAGMNIQYF. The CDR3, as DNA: TGCGCCAGCAGCCAAGCGGGGATGAACATTCAGTACTTC.

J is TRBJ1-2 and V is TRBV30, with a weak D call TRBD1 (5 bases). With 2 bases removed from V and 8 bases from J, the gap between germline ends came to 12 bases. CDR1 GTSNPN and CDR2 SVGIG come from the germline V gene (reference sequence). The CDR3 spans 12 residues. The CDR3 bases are TGTGCCTGGAGTAATGGGGCCGGGGGCTACACCTTC. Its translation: CAWSNGAGGYTF.

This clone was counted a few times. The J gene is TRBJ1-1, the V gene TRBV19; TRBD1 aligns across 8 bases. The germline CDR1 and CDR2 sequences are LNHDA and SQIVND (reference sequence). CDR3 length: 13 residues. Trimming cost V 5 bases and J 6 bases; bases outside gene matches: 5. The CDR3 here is CASSPVTGAEAFF. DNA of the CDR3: TGTGCCAGTAGTCCAGTGACAGGGGCTGAAGCTTTCTTT.

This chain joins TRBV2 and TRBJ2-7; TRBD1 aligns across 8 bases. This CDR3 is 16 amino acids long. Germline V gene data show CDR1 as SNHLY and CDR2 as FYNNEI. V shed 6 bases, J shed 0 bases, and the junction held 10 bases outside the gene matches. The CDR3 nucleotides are TGTGCCAGCAGGAGAGGGGGACAGGTGAGCTCCTACGAGCAGTACTTC. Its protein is CASRRGGQVSSYEQYF.

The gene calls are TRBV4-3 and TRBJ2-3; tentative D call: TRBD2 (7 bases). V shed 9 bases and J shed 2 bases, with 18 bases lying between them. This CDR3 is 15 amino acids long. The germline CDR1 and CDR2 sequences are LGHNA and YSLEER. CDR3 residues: CASSRGGANTDTQYF. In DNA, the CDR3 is TGCGCCAGTTCTCGAGGGGGGGCAAACACAGATACGCAGTATTTT.

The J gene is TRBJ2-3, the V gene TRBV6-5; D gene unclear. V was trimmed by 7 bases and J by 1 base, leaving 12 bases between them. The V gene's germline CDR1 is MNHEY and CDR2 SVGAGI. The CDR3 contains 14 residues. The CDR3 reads CASTINGGTDTQYF. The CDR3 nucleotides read TGTGCCAGCACCATCAACGGAGGCACAGATACGCAGTATTTT.

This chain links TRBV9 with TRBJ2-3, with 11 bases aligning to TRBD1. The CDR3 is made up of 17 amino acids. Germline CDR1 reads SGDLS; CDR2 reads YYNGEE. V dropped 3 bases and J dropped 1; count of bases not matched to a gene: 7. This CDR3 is CASSGGQGARGTDTQYF. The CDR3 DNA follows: TGTGCCAGCAGCGGCGGACAGGGGGCTCGTGGCACAGATACGCAGTATTTT.

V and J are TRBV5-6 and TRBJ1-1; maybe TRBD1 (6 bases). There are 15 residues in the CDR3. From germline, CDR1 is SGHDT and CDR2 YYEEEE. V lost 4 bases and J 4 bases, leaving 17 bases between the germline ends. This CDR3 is CASSVQPRGSTEAFF. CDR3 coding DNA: TGTGCCAGCAGCGTGCAACCCAGGGGTAGCACTGAAGCTTTCTTT.

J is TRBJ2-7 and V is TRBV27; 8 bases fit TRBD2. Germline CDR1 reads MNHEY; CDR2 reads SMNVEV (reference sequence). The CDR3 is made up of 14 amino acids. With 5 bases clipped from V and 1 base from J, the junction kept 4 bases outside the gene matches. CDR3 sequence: CASSPGGLSYEQYF. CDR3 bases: TGTGCCAGCAGTCCGGGGGGGCTTTCCTACGAGCAGTACTTC.

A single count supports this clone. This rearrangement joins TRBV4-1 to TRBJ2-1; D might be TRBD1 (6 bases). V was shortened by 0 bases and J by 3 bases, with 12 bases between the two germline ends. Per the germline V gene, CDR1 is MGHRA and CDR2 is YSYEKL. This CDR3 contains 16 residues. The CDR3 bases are TGCGCCAGCAGCCAAGATCAGGGGTGGTTCTACAATGAGCAGTTCTTC. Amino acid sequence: CASSQDQGWFYNEQFF.

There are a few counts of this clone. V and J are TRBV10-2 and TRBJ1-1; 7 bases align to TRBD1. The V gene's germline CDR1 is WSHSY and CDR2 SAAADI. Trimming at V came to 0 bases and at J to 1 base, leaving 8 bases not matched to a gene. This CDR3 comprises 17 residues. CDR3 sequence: CASSESLTGEWNTEAFF. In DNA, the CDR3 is TGCGCCAGCAGTGAGTCGCTAACAGGGGAGTGGAACACTGAAGCTTTCTTT.

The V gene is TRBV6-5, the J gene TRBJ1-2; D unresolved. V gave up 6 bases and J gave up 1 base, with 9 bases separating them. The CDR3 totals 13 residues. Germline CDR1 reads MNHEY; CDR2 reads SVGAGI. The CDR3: CASSLADNYGYTF. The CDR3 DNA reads TGTGCCAGCAGCCTCGCAGATAACTATGGCTACACCTTC.

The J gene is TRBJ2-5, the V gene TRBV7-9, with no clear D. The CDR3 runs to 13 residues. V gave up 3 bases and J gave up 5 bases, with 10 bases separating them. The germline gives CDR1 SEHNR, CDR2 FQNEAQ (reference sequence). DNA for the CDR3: TGTGCCAGCAGCTTGGCCCCTAGGGAGACCCAGTACTTC. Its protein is CASSLAPRETQYF.

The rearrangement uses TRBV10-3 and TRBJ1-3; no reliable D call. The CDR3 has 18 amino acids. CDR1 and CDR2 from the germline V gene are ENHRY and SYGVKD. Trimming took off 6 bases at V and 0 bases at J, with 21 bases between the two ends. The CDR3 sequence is CAISDRGSSKTSGNTIYF. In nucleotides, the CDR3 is TGTGCCATCAGCGACCGCGGGTCTTCGAAAACCTCTGGAAACACCATATATTTT.

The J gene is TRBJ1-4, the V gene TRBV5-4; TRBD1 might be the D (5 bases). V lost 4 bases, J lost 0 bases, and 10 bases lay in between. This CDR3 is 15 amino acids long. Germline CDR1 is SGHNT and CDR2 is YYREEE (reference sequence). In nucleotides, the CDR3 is TGTGCCAGCAGCACCAGGGTTGCAACTAATGAAAAACTGTTTTTT. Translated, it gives CASSTRVATNEKLFF.

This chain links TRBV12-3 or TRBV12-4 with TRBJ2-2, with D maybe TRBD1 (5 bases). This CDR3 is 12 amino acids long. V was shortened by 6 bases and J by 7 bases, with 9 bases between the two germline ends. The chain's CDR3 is CASSRQNGELFF. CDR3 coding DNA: TGTGCCAGCAGCAGACAGAACGGGGAGCTGTTTTTT.

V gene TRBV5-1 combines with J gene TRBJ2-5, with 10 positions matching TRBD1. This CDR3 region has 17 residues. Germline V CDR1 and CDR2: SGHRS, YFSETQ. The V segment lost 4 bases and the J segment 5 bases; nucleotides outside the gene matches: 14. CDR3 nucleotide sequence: TGCGCCAGCAGCCGCGAGGTTTGGACAGGGGGGCGGGAGACCCAGTACTTC. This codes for CASSREVWTGGRETQYF.

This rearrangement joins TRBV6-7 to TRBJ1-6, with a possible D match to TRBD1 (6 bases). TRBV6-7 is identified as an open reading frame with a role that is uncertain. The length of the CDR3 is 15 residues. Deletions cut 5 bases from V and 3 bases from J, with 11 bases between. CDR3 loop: CASSNRVGYNSPLHF. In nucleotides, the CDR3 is TGTGCCAGCAGTAACAGGGTCGGCTATAATTCACCCCTCCACTTT.

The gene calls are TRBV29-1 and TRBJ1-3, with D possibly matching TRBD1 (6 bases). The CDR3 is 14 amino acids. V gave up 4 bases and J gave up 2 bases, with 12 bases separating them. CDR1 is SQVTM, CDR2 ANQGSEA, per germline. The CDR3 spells CSVAWQGPGNTIYF. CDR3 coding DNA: TGCAGCGTTGCTTGGCAGGGGCCTGGAAACACCATATATTTT.

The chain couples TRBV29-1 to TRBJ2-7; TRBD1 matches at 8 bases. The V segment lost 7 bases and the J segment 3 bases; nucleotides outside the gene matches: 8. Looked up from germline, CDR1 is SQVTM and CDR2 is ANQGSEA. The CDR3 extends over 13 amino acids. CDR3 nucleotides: TGCAGCGCCAGGAGACAGGGGTACTACGAGCAGTACTTC. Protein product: CSARRQGYYEQYF.

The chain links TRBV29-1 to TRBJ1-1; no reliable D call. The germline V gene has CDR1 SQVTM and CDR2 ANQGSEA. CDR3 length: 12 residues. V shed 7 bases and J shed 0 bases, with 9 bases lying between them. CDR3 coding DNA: TGCAGCGCGGGGAACTTGAACACTGAAGCTTTCTTT. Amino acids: CSAGNLNTEAFF.

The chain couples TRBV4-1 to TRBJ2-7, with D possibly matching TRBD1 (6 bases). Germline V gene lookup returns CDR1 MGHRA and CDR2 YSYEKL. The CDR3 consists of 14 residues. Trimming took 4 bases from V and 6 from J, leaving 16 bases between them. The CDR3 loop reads CASSRSRQAGEQYF. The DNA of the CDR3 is TGCGCCAGCAGCCGCTCAAGACAGGCCGGCGAGCAGTACTTC.

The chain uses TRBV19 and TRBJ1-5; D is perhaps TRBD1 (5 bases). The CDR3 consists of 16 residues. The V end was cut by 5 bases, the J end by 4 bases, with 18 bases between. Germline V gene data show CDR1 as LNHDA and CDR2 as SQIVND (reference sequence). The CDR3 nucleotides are TGTGCCAGTAGTCTCATTATGGGTAGGGGAAATCAGCCCCAGCATTTT. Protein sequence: CASSLIMGRGNQPQHF.